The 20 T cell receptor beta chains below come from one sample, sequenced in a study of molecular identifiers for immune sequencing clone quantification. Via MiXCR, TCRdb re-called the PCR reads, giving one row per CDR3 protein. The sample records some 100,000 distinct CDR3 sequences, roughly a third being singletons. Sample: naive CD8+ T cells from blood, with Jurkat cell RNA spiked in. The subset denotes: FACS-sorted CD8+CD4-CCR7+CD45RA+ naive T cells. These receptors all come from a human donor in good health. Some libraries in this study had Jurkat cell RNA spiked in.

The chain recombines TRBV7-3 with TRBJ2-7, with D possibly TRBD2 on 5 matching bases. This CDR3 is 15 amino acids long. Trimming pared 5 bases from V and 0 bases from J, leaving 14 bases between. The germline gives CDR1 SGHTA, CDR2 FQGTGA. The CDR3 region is CASSKDGGSSYEQYF. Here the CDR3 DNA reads TGTGCCAGCAGCAAGGACGGTGGGAGCTCCTACGAGCAGTACTTC.

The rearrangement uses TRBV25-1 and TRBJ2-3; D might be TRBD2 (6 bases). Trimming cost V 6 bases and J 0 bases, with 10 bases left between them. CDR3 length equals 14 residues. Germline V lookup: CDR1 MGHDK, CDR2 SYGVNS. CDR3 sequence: CASSDGRSTDTQYF. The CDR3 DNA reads TGTGCCAGCAGCGACGGGAGAAGCACAGATACGCAGTATTTT.

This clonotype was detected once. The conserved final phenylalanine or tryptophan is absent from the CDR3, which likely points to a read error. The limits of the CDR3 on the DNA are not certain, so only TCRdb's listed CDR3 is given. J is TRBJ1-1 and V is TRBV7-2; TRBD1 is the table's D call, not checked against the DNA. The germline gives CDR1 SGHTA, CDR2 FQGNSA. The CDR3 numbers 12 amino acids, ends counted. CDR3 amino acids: CASSSPGAEAYI.

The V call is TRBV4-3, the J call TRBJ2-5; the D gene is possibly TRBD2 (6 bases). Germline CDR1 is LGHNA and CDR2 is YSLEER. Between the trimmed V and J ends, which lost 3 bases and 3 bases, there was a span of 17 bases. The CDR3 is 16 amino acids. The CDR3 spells CASSHDGGGEEETQYF. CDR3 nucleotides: TGCGCCAGCAGCCATGATGGGGGAGGAGAGGAAGAGACCCAGTACTTC.

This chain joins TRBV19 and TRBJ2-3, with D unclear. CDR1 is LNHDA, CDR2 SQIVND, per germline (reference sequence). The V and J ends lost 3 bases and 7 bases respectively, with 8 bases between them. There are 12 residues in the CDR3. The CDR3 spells CASSIPWNTQYF. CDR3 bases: TGTGCCAGTAGTATTCCTTGGAATACGCAGTATTTT.

This chain's CDR3 is CASSLAGGHTDTQYF. The CDR3 coding sequence is TGTGCCAGCAGTTTAGCGGGAGGGCACACAGATACGCAGTATTTT. This chain uses TRBV6-6 with TRBJ2-3; 11 positions agree with TRBD2. This CDR3 is 15 amino acids long. J was trimmed by 2 bases and V by 4 bases; bases with no gene match: 2. Germline V gene lookup returns CDR1 MNHNY and CDR2 SVGAGI (reference sequence).

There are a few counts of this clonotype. CDR3 DNA sequence: TGTGCCAGCAGTTTCAGGGGGCATATGAAAGATCAGCCCCAGCATTTT. It translates to CASSFRGHMKDQPQHF. V is TRBV6-1 and J is TRBJ1-5; 8 bases fit TRBD1. This CDR3 region has 16 residues. Germline CDR1 reads MNHNS; CDR2 reads SASEGT. After removal of 5 bases from V and 5 bases from J, the junction contained 11 bases not matched to a gene.

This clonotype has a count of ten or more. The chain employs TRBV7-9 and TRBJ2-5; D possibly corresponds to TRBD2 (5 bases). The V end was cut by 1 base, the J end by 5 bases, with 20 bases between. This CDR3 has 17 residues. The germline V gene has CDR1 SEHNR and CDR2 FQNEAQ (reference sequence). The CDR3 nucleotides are TGTGCCAGCAGCTTAGTCGGAGGAGGAGGCTCTGGGGAGACCCAGTACTTC. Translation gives CASSLVGGGGSGETQYF. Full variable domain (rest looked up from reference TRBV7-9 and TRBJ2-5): DTGVSQNPRHKITKRGQNVTFRCDPISEHNRLYWYRQTLGQGPEFLTYFQNEAQLEKSRLLSDRFSAERPKGSFSTLEIQRTEQGDSAMYLCASSLVGGGGSGETQYFGPGTRLLVL.

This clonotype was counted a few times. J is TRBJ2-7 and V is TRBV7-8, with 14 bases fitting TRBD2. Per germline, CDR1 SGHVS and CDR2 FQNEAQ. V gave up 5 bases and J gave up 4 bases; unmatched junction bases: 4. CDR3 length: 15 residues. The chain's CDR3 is CASSTGLAGGYEQYF. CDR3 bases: TGTGCCAGCAGCACTGGACTAGCGGGAGGTTACGAGCAGTACTTC.

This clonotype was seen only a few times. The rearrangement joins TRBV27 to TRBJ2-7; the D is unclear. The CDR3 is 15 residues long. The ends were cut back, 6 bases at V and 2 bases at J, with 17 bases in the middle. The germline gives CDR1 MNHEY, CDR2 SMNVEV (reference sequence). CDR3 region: CASSPPGSGPYEQYF. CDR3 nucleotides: TGTGCCAGCAGCCCACCCGGGTCGGGCCCCTACGAGCAGTACTTC.

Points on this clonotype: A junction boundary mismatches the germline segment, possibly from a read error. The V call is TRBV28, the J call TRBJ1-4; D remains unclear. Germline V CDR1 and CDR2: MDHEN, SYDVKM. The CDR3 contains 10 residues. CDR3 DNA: TGTGCCAGCAGCAACTATGTACTGTTATTT. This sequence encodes CASSNYVLLF.

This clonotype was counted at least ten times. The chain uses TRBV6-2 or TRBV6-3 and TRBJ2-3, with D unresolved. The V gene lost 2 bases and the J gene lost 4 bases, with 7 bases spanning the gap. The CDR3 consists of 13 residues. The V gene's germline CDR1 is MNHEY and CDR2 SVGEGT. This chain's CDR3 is CASSYGAPDTQYF. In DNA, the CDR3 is TGTGCCAGCAGTTACGGCGCGCCAGATACGCAGTATTTT.

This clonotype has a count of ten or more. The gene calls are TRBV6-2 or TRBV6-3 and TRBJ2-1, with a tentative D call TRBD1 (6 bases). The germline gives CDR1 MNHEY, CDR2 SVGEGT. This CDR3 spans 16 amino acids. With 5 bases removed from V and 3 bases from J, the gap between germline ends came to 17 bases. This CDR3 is CASSDRTEPFYNEQFF. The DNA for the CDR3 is TGTGCCAGCAGTGATAGGACAGAGCCTTTCTACAATGAGCAGTTCTTC.

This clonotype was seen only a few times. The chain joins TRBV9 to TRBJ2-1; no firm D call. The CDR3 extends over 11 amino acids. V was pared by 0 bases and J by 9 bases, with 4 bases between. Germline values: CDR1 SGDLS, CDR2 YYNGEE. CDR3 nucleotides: TGTGCCAGCAGCGTAGGATTTGAGCAGTTCTTC. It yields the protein CASSVGFEQFF.

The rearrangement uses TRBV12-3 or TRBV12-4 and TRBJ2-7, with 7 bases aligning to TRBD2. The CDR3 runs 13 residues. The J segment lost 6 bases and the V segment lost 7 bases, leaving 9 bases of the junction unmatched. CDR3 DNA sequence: TGTGCCAGCATGGCCGCGGGAGAGGTCGAGCAGTACTTC. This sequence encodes CASMAAGEVEQYF.

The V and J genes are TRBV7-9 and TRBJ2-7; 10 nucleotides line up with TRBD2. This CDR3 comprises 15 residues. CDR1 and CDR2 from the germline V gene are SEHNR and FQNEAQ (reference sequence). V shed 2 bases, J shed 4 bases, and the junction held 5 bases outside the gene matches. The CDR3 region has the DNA TGTGCCAGCAGCTTACTTCCTAGCGGGAGATACGAGCAGTACTTC. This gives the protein CASSLLPSGRYEQYF.

The CDR3 DNA follows: TGTGCCAGCAGCTTGAGGACTAGCGGGAGAGATTGGACTAGCACAGATACGCAGTATTTT. It yields the protein CASSLRTSGRDWTSTDTQYF. The gene calls are TRBV11-2 and TRBJ2-3, with 13 bases aligning to TRBD2. The junction had 12 bases not matched to a gene; V was cut back by 3 bases and J by 0 bases. The CDR3 has 20 residues. The germline gives CDR1 SGHAT, CDR2 FQNNGV.

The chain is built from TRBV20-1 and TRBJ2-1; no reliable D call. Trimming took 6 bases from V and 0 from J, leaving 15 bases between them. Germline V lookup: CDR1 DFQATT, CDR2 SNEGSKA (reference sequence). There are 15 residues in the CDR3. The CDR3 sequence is CSAWWGNPSYNEQFF. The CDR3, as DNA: TGCAGTGCATGGTGGGGAAACCCCTCCTACAATGAGCAGTTCTTC.

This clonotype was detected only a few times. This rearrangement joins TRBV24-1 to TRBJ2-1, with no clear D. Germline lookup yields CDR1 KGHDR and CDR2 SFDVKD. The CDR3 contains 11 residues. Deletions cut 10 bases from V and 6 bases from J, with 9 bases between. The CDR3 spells CATGWGNEQFF. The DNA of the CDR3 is TGTGCCACTGGATGGGGCAATGAGCAGTTCTTC.

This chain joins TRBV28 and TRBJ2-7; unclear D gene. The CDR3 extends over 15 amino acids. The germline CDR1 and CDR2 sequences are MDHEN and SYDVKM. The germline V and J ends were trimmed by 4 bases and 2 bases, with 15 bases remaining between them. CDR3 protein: CASSSPGPIPYEQYF. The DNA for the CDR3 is TGTGCCAGCAGTTCCCCGGGTCCAATCCCCTACGAGCAGTACTTC.